The source of this TCR beta chain is a study of blood T cell repertoires in COVID-19. Using immunoSEQ multiplex PCR, the repertoire was profiled, and TCRdb retains in-frame clones only, with some absent. This table has 99,000 or so clones, around 86% appearing once. This TCR was sampled from a man aged 50 to 59 with acute or convalescent COVID-19. Sequencing was carried out using peripheral blood.

Written as DNA, the CDR3 is TGTGCCAGCAGCAAGGGACAGGGGACAGATACGCAGTATTTT. This codes for CASSKGQGTDTQYF. V and J are TRBV9 and TRBJ2-3, with 10 bases that match TRBD1. The CDR3 runs to 14 residues. Germline CDR1 reads SGDLS; CDR2 reads YYNGEE. Unmatched junction bases numbered 2, after V lost 4 bases and J lost 3 bases.